This is a list of T cell receptor beta chains from one sample in a study of T cell responses to AZD1222 COVID-19 vaccine. Repertoires were generated with immunoSEQ multiplex PCR, while TCRdb's copy carries only in-frame clones and drops some. The sample holds 150,000 or so clones, under 95% seen once. The sequenced sample was peripheral blood, obtained on day 0 of AZD1222 vaccination. Receptors originate from an adult in good health. CDR3s include the opening cysteine and the closing phenylalanine or tryptophan. The order of the fields is CDR3 protein, CDR3 DNA, V gene, D gene, clone size, J gene. D genes are given only for firm matches. Not all rows give a size; the values are once, few, many and, for expanded clones, a class.

CDR3 protein: CSASDRVLPNSPLHF; CDR3 DNA: TGCAGTGCTAGTGATAGGGTTTTGCCTAATTCACCCCTCCACTTT; V gene: TRBV20-1; D gene: .; clone size: once; J gene: TRBJ1-6
CDR3 protein: CASSQDGRARKGQPQHF; CDR3 DNA: TGCGCCAGCAGCCAAGATGGCCGGGCCCGAAAGGGTCAGCCCCAGCATTTT; V gene: TRBV4-1; D gene: .; clone size: .; J gene: TRBJ1-5
CDR3 protein: CASVGSNTEAFF; CDR3 DNA: TGTGCCAGCGTAGGTTCGAACACTGAAGCTTTCTTT; V gene: TRBV28; D gene: .; clone size: .; J gene: TRBJ1-1
CDR3 protein: CASSDIGLAGTDTQYF; CDR3 DNA: TGTGCCAGCAGCGACATAGGACTAGCAGGCACAGATACGCAGTATTTT; V gene: TRBV7-9; D gene: TRBD2; clone size: .; J gene: TRBJ2-3
CDR3 protein: CASSIPGQGAVHEQYF; CDR3 DNA: TGTGCCAGCAGTATTCCGGGACAGGGGGCAGTCCACGAGCAGTACTTC; V gene: TRBV6-2/TRBV6-3; D gene: TRBD1; clone size: .; J gene: TRBJ2-7
CDR3 protein: CASSLGTVSYEQYF; CDR3 DNA: TGTGCCAGCAGCTTAGGGACAGTCTCCTACGAGCAGTACTTC; V gene: TRBV13; D gene: .; clone size: .; J gene: TRBJ2-7
CDR3 protein: CATSDRARELFF; CDR3 DNA: TGTGCCACCAGTGACAGGGCTCGGGAGCTGTTTTTT; V gene: TRBV24-1; D gene: .; clone size: .; J gene: TRBJ2-2
CDR3 protein: CASSLVPAYEQYF; CDR3 DNA: TGTGCCAGCAGCTTAGTTCCAGCCTACGAGCAGTACTTC; V gene: TRBV7-8; D gene: .; clone size: .; J gene: TRBJ2-7
CDR3 protein: CASRGTGANVLTF; CDR3 DNA: TGTGCCAGCCGGGGCACCGGGGCCAACGTCCTGACTTTC; V gene: TRBV2; D gene: .; clone size: .; J gene: TRBJ2-6
CDR3 protein: CASRLDRGVTYEQYF; CDR3 DNA: TGTGCCAGCAGATTGGACAGGGGTGTCACCTACGAGCAGTACTTC; V gene: TRBV7-2; D gene: TRBD1; clone size: .; J gene: TRBJ2-7
CDR3 protein: CASSPFRGGPYGYTF; CDR3 DNA: TGTGCCAGCTCACCCTTCCGAGGGGGCCCGTATGGCTACACCTTC; V gene: TRBV18; D gene: TRBD1; clone size: .; J gene: TRBJ1-2
CDR3 protein: CKHGPSANYGYTF; CDR3 DNA: TGCAAACACGGGCCTTCGGCTAACTATGGCTACACCTTC; V gene: TRBV28; D gene: .; clone size: .; J gene: TRBJ1-2
CDR3 protein: CASSLSGGRGEQYF; CDR3 DNA: TGTGCCAGCAGCTTGAGTGGGGGACGGGGGGAGCAGTACTTC; V gene: TRBV5-5; D gene: .; clone size: .; J gene: TRBJ2-7
CDR3 protein: CASSFTGGNEQFF; CDR3 DNA: TGTGCCAGCAGCTTCACAGGGGGCAACGAGCAGTTCTTC; V gene: TRBV7-9; D gene: TRBD1; clone size: .; J gene: TRBJ2-1
CDR3 protein: CASSLVYPGSGANVLTF; CDR3 DNA: TGTGCCAGCAGCTTAGTGTATCCGGGTTCTGGGGCCAACGTCCTGACTTTC; V gene: TRBV7-2; D gene: .; clone size: .; J gene: TRBJ2-6
CDR3 protein: CASSLERGHGYTF; CDR3 DNA: TGTGCCAGCAGCTTAGAAAGGGGGCATGGCTACACCTTC; V gene: TRBV7-9; D gene: TRBD1; clone size: .; J gene: TRBJ1-2
CDR3 protein: CASSAFGGATEAFF; CDR3 DNA: TGTGCCAGCAGCGCTTTTGGCGGGGCCACTGAAGCTTTCTTT; V gene: TRBV7-9; D gene: .; clone size: .; J gene: TRBJ1-1
CDR3 protein: CASSFGGHEQYF; CDR3 DNA: TGTGCCAGCAGCTTCGGGGGACACGAGCAGTACTTC; V gene: TRBV3-1/TRBV3-2; D gene: .; clone size: .; J gene: TRBJ2-7
CDR3 protein: CASSRQSGNTIYF; CDR3 DNA: TGTGCCAGCTCGCGACAATCTGGAAACACCATATATTTT; V gene: TRBV19; D gene: .; clone size: .; J gene: TRBJ1-3
CDR3 protein: CASSAKGGANYGYTF; CDR3 DNA: TGTGCCAGCAGCGCAAAGGGCGGCGCTAACTATGGCTACACCTTC; V gene: TRBV9; D gene: .; clone size: once; J gene: TRBJ1-2
CDR3 protein: CASSYSRTGRNQPQHF; CDR3 DNA: TGTGCCAGCAGTTACTCGAGAACAGGCCGTAATCAGCCCCAGCATTTT; V gene: TRBV6-5; D gene: .; clone size: once; J gene: TRBJ1-5
CDR3 protein: CATGGPNNEKLFF; CDR3 DNA: TGTGCCACCGGGGGACCGAATAATGAAAAACTGTTTTTT; V gene: TRBV24-1; D gene: .; clone size: .; J gene: TRBJ1-4
CDR3 protein: CASSYSVRTGTSPLHF; CDR3 DNA: TGTGCCAGCAGTTACTCTGTGCGGACAGGCACTTCACCCCTCCACTTT; V gene: TRBV6-5; D gene: TRBD1; clone size: .; J gene: TRBJ1-6
CDR3 protein: CASSLAFGPGRGHTIYF; CDR3 DNA: TGTGCCAGCAGCTTGGCTTTTGGTCCAGGGCGTGGTCACACCATATATTTT; V gene: TRBV5-6; D gene: .; clone size: .; J gene: TRBJ1-3
CDR3 protein: CASSPRRSWGRGNSPLHF; CDR3 DNA: TGTGCCAGCAGCCCAAGGCGGTCGTGGGGAAGGGGAAATTCACCCCTCCACTTT; V gene: TRBV14; D gene: .; clone size: .; J gene: TRBJ1-6
CDR3 protein: CASSLETSPLHF; CDR3 DNA: TGTGCCAGCAGCTTAGAAACCTCACCCCTCCACTTT; V gene: TRBV7-9; D gene: .; clone size: .; J gene: TRBJ1-6
CDR3 protein: CASSRLAGGSYNEQFF; CDR3 DNA: TGTGCCAGCAGCCGACTAGCGGGAGGATCATACAATGAGCAGTTCTTC; V gene: TRBV5-4; D gene: TRBD2; clone size: .; J gene: TRBJ2-1
CDR3 protein: CASSPTGYNYGYTF; CDR3 DNA: TGTGCCAGCAGCCCGACAGGGTACAACTATGGCTACACCTTC; V gene: TRBV7-9; D gene: TRBD1; clone size: once; J gene: TRBJ1-2
CDR3 protein: CASSQDTGFPGGNQPQHF; CDR3 DNA: TGCGCCAGCAGCCAAGATACGGGCTTCCCGGGGGGCAATCAGCCCCAGCATTTT; V gene: TRBV4-1; D gene: .; clone size: .; J gene: TRBJ1-5
CDR3 protein: CASRSGDSKPHEQYF; CDR3 DNA: TGTGCCAGCAGATCAGGGGACAGCAAACCCCACGAGCAGTACTTC; V gene: TRBV14; D gene: TRBD1; clone size: .; J gene: TRBJ2-7
CDR3 protein: CASSQETPLDRDFLGKNIQYF; CDR3 DNA: TGTGCCAGCAGCCAAGAAACCCCTTTGGACCGGGACTTCTTAGGCAAAAACATTCAGTACTTC; V gene: TRBV4-2; D gene: .; clone size: .; J gene: TRBJ2-4
CDR3 protein: CAIPGTANYGYTF; CDR3 DNA: TGTGCCATCCCCGGGACAGCTAACTATGGCTACACCTTC; V gene: TRBV28; D gene: TRBD1; clone size: .; J gene: TRBJ1-2
CDR3 protein: CASSLGALGASTDTQYF; CDR3 DNA: TGCGCCAGCAGCTTGGGGGCCCTAGGGGCGAGCACAGATACGCAGTATTTT; V gene: TRBV5-1; D gene: .; clone size: .; J gene: TRBJ2-3
CDR3 protein: CASSLGHTDTEAFF; CDR3 DNA: TGCGCCAGCAGCTTGGGACACACGGACACTGAAGCTTTCTTT; V gene: TRBV5-1; D gene: .; clone size: few; J gene: TRBJ1-1
CDR3 protein: CASSALRAGNTIYF; CDR3 DNA: TGTGCCAGCAGTGCCCTGAGGGCTGGAAACACCATATATTTT; V gene: TRBV2; D gene: .; clone size: .; J gene: TRBJ1-3
CDR3 protein: CASSEWDRTLGGYTF; CDR3 DNA: TGTGCCAGCTCCGAATGGGACAGGACATTGGGTGGCTACACCTTC; V gene: TRBV18; D gene: TRBD1; clone size: .; J gene: TRBJ1-2
CDR3 protein: CASSLALWTDGYNEQFF; CDR3 DNA: TGTGCCAGCAGCTTGGCTCTGTGGACAGATGGGTACAATGAGCAGTTCTTC; V gene: TRBV5-6; D gene: .; clone size: .; J gene: TRBJ2-1
CDR3 protein: CAVRGAGELFF; CDR3 DNA: TGTGCGGTTAGAGGTGCCGGGGAGCTGTTTTTT; V gene: TRBV12-3/TRBV12-4; D gene: .; clone size: .; J gene: TRBJ2-2
CDR3 protein: CASSSHGSLNTEAFF; CDR3 DNA: TGTGCCAGCAGCTCCCACGGCAGCTTGAACACTGAAGCTTTCTTT; V gene: TRBV6-2/TRBV6-3; D gene: .; clone size: .; J gene: TRBJ1-1
CDR3 protein: CATTTGGSGYTF; CDR3 DNA: TGTGCCACTACGACAGGGGGGAGTGGCTACACCTTC; V gene: TRBV6-5; D gene: TRBD1; clone size: .; J gene: TRBJ1-2
CDR3 protein: CASSGPRGRDDEKLFF; CDR3 DNA: TGTGCCAGCAGCGGGCCCAGGGGAAGGGATGATGAAAAACTGTTTTTT; V gene: TRBV9; D gene: .; clone size: .; J gene: TRBJ1-4
CDR3 protein: CATPGTVDAETQYF; CDR3 DNA: TGTGCCACCCCGGGGACGGTCGACGCCGAGACCCAGTACTTC; V gene: TRBV19; D gene: .; clone size: .; J gene: TRBJ2-5
CDR3 protein: CASSQAYTEAFF; CDR3 DNA: TGTGCCAGCAGCCAGGCATACACTGAAGCTTTCTTT; V gene: TRBV3-1/TRBV3-2; D gene: .; clone size: .; J gene: TRBJ1-1
CDR3 protein: CASSQTESPETQYF; CDR3 DNA: TGTGCCAGCTCACAGACGGAATCCCCGGAGACCCAGTACTTC; V gene: TRBV18; D gene: .; clone size: .; J gene: TRBJ2-5
CDR3 protein: CASSLGREQYF; CDR3 DNA: TGTGCCAGCAGTTTAGGGCGCGAGCAGTACTTC; V gene: TRBV12-3/TRBV12-4; D gene: .; clone size: .; J gene: TRBJ2-7
CDR3 protein: CASSKTATNEKLFF; CDR3 DNA: TGTGCCAGCAGTAAGACAGCAACTAATGAAAAACTGTTTTTT; V gene: TRBV6-5; D gene: .; clone size: .; J gene: TRBJ1-4
CDR3 protein: CASSREFGEKLFF; CDR3 DNA: TGTGCCAGCAGCCGGGAGTTCGGTGAAAAACTGTTTTTT; V gene: TRBV6-4; D gene: .; clone size: .; J gene: TRBJ1-4
CDR3 protein: CASSQGTGQSNQPQHF; CDR3 DNA: TGTGCCAGCAGCCAGGGGACAGGGCAAAGCAATCAGCCCCAGCATTTT; V gene: TRBV3-1/TRBV3-2; D gene: TRBD1; clone size: once; J gene: TRBJ1-5
CDR3 protein: CASSKVWDRGLFF; CDR3 DNA: TGTGCCAGCAGTAAGGTATGGGACAGGGGCTTGTTCTTC; V gene: TRBV3-1/TRBV3-2; D gene: TRBD1; clone size: .; J gene: TRBJ2-1
CDR3 protein: CASSLEEKNNSPLHF; CDR3 DNA: TGTGCCAGCAGCTTAGAGGAGAAGAATAATTCACCCCTCCACTTT; V gene: TRBV7-2; D gene: .; clone size: .; J gene: TRBJ1-6
CDR3 protein: CASTDGGGALRPQHF; CDR3 DNA: TGTGCCAGCACCGACGGAGGGGGCGCATTACGGCCCCAGCATTTT; V gene: TRBV7-3; D gene: TRBD1; clone size: .; J gene: TRBJ1-5
CDR3 protein: CASSLTLVSNEQFF; CDR3 DNA: TGTGCCAGCAGCTTAACTCTAGTTAGTAATGAGCAGTTCTTC; V gene: TRBV7-9; D gene: .; clone size: .; J gene: TRBJ2-1
CDR3 protein: CASSYGGGSSYF; CDR3 DNA: TGTGCCAGCAGTTACGGGGGGGGCTCTAGTTACTTC; V gene: TRBV6-5; D gene: .; clone size: .; J gene: TRBJ2-7
CDR3 protein: CASSLAGLIRNNEQFF; CDR3 DNA: TGTGCCAGCAGTTTAGCGGGACTTATAAGGAACAATGAGCAGTTCTTC; V gene: TRBV6-2/TRBV6-3; D gene: TRBD2; clone size: .; J gene: TRBJ2-1
CDR3 protein: CASSLRGNPYGYTF; CDR3 DNA: TGTGCCAGCAGTCTTAGGGGGAACCCCTATGGCTACACCTTC; V gene: TRBV7-9; D gene: .; clone size: .; J gene: TRBJ1-2
CDR3 protein: CASSPSTSGNTIYF; CDR3 DNA: TGTGCCAGCAGCCCGTCGACCTCTGGAAACACCATATATTTT; V gene: TRBV3-1/TRBV3-2; D gene: .; clone size: .; J gene: TRBJ1-3
CDR3 protein: CASSVSGGLSTDTQYF; CDR3 DNA: TGTGCCAGCAGCGTATCGGGCGGGCTAAGCACAGATACGCAGTATTTT; V gene: TRBV9; D gene: .; clone size: .; J gene: TRBJ2-3
CDR3 protein: CASSMGSGRDQPQHF; CDR3 DNA: TGTGCCAGTAGTATGGGTAGCGGTCGGGATCAGCCCCAGCATTTT; V gene: TRBV19; D gene: .; clone size: .; J gene: TRBJ1-5